This T cell receptor beta chain was identified during a study of identical twins. General study findings and limits: Cross-sectional statistics underpinned the conclusions; the same donors were not followed. Low generation probability was overrepresented in out-of-frame alpha sequences shared by twins.

The sample holds many counts of this clonotype. The target antigen is unknown. Germline CDR1 SGHRS, CDR2 YFSETQ. The CDR3 has 15 amino acids. The V end lost 1 base, the J end lost 0 bases, and 7 bases lay between the germline ends. With template switching, a universal primer site was added, and the cDNA carried unique molecular identifiers. From the 5' RACE reads, TCRdb called clonotypes with MiXCR, one entry per CDR3 protein. The data show around 960,000 distinct CDR3 sequences, 10% to 15% seen once. These data also featured in a second study, about yellow fever vaccine responses in identical twins.

The chain uses TRBV5-1 and TRBJ2-2; D possibly corresponds to TRBD1 (6 bases). This TCR derives from a woman younger than 30 in good health. The sample taken for sequencing was PBMCs. The CDR3 coding sequence is TGCGCCAGCAGCTTGCGACAGGCGAACACCGGGGAGCTGTTTTTT. It codes for CASSLRQANTGELFF.